The entry below gives a single TCR beta chain sequence along with its context. Antigen unknown. This entry comes from a study of T cells in Graves' hyperthyroidism and ophthalmopathy. Study results and caveats: It was a median around 6 months before onset that the model predicted ophthalmopathy. Clonotypes that were expanded in thyroid above 0.001 mostly appeared in blood too. Stable hyperthyroidism was told apart from ophthalmopathy by a model built on 13 V-J features.

This sample holds PBMCs from roughly 10 ml fresh peripheral blood. V lost 7 bases to trimming and J lost 6 bases; unmatched junction nucleotides: 17. The CDR3 has 16 residues. Germline CDR1 and CDR2: MNHEY and SMNVEV (reference sequence). RNA transcripts provided the source from which TCR beta CDR3 regions were amplified. In the first-round RT-PCR of the TCR CDR3, the HTBI primer set was used. From the multiplex PCR reads, TCRdb called clonotypes with MiXCR, one entry per CDR3 protein. This repertoire shows approximately 600,000 distinct CDR3 sequences, about a fifth found once; its top ten account for about 35%.

The receptor comes from a man younger than 45 with Graves' ophthalmopathy. The source material was blood. This chain joins TRBV27 and TRBJ1-1, with 7 nucleotides matching TRBD1. CDR3 sequence (DNA): TGTGCCAGCACTCTGACAGGGCGGGTCGGGGAGGCTGAAGCTTTCTTT. This gives the protein CASTLTGRVGEAEAFF.